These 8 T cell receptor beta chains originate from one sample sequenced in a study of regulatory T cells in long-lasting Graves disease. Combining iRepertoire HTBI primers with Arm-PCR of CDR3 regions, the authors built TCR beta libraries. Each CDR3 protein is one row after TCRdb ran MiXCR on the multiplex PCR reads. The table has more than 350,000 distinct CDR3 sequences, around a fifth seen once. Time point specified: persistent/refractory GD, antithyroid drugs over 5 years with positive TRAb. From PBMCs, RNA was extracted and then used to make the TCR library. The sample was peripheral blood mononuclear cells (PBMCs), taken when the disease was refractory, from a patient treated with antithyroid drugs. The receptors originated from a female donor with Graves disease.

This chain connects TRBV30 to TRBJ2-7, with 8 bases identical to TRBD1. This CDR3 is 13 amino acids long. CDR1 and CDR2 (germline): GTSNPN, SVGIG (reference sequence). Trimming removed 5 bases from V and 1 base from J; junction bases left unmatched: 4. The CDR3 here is CAWGQGRSYEQYF. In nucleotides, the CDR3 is TGTGCCTGGGGACAGGGACGGTCCTACGAGCAGTACTTC.

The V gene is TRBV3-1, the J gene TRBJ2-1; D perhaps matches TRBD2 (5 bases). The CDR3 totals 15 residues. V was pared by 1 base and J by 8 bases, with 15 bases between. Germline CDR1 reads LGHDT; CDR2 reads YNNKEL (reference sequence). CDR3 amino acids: CASSQGAAGMYEQFF. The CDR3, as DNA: TGTGCCAGCAGCCAAGGGGCGGCGGGTATGTATGAGCAGTTCTTC.

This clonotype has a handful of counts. This CDR3 is CASSLGQGRDQPQHF. CDR3 coding DNA: TGTGCCAGTAGTCTGGGACAGGGTAGGGATCAGCCCCAGCATTTT. This chain connects TRBV19 to TRBJ1-5; 9 nucleotides line up with TRBD1. Germline-derived CDR1 and CDR2 are LNHDA and SQIVND (reference sequence). The CDR3 loop spans 15 amino acids. V gave up 5 bases and J gave up 5 bases; unmatched junction bases: 7.

CDR3 protein: CASRAAGHPNTEAFF. For the CDR3, the DNA is TGTGCCAGCAGAGCCGCGGGACACCCAAACACTGAAGCTTTCTTT. The J gene is TRBJ1-1, the V gene TRBV6-1; D perhaps matches TRBD1 (6 bases). Trimming removed 6 bases from V and 2 bases from J, with 16 bases in between. CDR1 MNHNS and CDR2 SASEGT come from the germline V gene. The CDR3 is 15 amino acids.

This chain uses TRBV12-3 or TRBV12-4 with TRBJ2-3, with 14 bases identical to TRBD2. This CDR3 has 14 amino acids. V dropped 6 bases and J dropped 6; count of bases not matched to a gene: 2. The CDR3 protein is CASRGLAGDDTQYF. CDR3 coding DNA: TGTGCCAGCAGGGGACTAGCGGGAGATGATACGCAGTATTTT.

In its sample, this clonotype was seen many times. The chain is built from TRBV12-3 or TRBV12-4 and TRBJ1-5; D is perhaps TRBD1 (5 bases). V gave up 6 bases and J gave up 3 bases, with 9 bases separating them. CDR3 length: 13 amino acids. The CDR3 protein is CASRIQDNQPQHF. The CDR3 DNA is TGTGCCAGCAGAATACAGGACAATCAGCCCCAGCATTTT.

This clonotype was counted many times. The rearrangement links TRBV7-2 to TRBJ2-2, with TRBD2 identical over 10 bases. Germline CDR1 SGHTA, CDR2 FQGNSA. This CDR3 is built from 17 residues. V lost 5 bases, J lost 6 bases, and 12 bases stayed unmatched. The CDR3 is CASSLPSLAGRPGELFF. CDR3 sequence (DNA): TGTGCCAGCAGCCTCCCTTCACTAGCGGGACGACCCGGGGAGCTGTTTTTT.

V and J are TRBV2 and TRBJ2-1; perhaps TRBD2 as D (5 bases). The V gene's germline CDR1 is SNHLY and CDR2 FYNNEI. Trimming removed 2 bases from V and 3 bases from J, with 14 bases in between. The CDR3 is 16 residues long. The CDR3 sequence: CASSESGSWGYNEQFF. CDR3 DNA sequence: TGTGCCAGCAGTGAAAGCGGCTCCTGGGGCTACAATGAGCAGTTCTTC.